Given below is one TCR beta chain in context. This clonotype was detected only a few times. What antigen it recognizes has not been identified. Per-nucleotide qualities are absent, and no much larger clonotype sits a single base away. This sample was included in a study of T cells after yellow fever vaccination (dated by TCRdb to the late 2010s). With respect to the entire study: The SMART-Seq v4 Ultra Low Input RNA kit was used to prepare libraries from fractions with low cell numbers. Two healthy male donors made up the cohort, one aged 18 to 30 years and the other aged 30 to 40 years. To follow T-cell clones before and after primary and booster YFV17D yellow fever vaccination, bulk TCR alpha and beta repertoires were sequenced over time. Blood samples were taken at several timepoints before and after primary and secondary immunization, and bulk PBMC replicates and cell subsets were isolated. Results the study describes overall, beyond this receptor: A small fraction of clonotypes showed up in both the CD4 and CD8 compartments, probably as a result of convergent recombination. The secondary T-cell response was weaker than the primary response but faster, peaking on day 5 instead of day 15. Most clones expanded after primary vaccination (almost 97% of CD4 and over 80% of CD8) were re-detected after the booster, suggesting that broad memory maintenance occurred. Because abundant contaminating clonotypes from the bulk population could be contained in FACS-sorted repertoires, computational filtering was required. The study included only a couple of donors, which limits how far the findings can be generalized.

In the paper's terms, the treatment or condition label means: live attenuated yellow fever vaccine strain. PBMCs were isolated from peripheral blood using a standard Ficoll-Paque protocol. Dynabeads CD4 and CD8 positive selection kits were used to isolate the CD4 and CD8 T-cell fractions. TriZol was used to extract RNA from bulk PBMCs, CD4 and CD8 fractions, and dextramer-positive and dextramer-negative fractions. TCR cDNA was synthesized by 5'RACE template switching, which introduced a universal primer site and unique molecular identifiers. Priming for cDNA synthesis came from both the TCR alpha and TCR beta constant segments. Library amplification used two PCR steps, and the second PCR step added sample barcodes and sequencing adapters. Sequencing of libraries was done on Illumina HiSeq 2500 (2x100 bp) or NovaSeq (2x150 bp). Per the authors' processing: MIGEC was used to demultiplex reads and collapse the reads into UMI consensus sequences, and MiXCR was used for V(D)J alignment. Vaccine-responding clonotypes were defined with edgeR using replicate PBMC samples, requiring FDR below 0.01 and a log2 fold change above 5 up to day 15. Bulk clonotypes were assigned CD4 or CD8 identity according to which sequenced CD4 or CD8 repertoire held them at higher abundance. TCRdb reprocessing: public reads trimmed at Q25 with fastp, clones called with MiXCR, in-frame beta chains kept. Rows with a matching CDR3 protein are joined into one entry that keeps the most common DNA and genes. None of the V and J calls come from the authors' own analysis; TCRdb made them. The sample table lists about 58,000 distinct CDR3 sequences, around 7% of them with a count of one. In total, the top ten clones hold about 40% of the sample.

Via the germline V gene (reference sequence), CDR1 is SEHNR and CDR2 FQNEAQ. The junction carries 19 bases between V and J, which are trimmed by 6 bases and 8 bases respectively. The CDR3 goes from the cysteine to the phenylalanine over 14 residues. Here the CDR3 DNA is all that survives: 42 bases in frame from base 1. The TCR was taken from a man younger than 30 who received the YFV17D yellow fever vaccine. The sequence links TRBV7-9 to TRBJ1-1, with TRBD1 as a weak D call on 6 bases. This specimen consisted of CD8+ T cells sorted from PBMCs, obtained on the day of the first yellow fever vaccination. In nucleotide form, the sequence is TGTGCCAGCAGACAACCTACAGGGCTCGCGGAAGCTTTCTTT. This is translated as CASRQPTGLAEAFF.